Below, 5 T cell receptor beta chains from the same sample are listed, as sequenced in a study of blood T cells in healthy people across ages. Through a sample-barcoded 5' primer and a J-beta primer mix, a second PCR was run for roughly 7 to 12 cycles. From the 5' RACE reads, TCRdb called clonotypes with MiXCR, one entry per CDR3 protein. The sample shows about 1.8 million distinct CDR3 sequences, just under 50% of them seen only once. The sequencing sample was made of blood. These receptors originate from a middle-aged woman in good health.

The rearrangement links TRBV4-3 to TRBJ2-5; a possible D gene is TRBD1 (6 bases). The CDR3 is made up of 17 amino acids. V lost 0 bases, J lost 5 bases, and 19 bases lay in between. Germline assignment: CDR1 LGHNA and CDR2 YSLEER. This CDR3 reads CASSQEGPTGRVETQYF. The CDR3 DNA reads TGCGCCAGCAGCCAAGAAGGGCCGACAGGTCGTGTGGAGACCCAGTACTTC.

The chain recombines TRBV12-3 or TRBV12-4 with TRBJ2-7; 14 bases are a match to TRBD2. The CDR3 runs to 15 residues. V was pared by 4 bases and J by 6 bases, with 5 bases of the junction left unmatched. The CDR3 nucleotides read TGTGCCAGCAGTTCAGGGACTAGCGGGGGCTTCGAGCAGTACTTC. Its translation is CASSSGTSGGFEQYF.

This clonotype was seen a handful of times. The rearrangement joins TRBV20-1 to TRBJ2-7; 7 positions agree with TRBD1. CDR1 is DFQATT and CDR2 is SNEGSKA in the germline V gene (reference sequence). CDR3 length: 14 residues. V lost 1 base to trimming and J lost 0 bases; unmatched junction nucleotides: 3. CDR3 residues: CSARGRTGSYEQYF. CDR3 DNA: TGCAGTGCTAGAGGCAGGACAGGCTCCTACGAGCAGTACTTC.

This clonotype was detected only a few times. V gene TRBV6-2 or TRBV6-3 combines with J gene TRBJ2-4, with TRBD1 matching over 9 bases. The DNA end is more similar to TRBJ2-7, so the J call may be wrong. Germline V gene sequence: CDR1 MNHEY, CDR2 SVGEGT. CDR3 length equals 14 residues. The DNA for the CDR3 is TGTGCCAGCAGCTCGGGACAGGGCCTTCTCGAGCAGTACTTC. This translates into CASSSGQGLLEQYF.

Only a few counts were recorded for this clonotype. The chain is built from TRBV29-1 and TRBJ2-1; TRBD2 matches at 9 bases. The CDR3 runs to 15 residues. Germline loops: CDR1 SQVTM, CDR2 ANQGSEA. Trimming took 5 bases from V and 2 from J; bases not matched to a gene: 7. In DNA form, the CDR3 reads TGCAGCGTTTCCCGAGCGGGGGGCGCCTACAATGAGCAGTTCTTC. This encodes CSVSRAGGAYNEQFF.